The 9 T cell receptor beta chains given below trace back to one sample, sequenced in a study of blood T cell repertoires in COVID-19. This table comes from immunoSEQ multiplex PCR, and its TCRdb copy is limited to in-frame clones, with some not included. The sample comprises 88,000 or so clones, approximately 86% of which are singletons, and under 8% rests with the top ten. The sequencing input was peripheral blood. These receptors were taken from a man in his 60s with acute or convalescent COVID-19.

The rearrangement joins TRBV7-9 to TRBJ2-5, with D unresolved. V was trimmed by 2 bases and J by 5 bases, leaving 12 bases between them. This CDR3 has 14 residues. Per germline, CDR1 SEHNR and CDR2 FQNEAQ (reference sequence). As DNA, the CDR3 is TGTGCCAGCAGCTTATTTCCGCTAGAGGAGACCCAGTACTTC. As protein: CASSLFPLEETQYF.

The chain combines TRBV6-5 with TRBJ2-1; no clear D. V was pared by 0 bases and J by 6 bases, with 3 bases between. CDR1 and CDR2 (germline): MNHEY, SVGAGI. This CDR3 region has 12 residues. The CDR3 DNA reads as TGTGCCAGCAGTTACTCGAGCAATGAGCAGTTCTTC. Its protein is CASSYSSNEQFF.

CDR3 sequence reads: CASSVAQDTGELFF. In DNA form, the CDR3 reads TGTGCCAGCAGCGTAGCACAGGACACCGGGGAGCTGTTTTTT. The chain combines TRBV9 with TRBJ2-2; TRBD1 might be the D (5 bases). Trimming took off 0 bases at V and 3 bases at J, with 6 bases between the two ends. The CDR3 contains 14 residues. Germline V gene lookup returns CDR1 SGDLS and CDR2 YYNGEE.

The chain uses TRBV19 and TRBJ2-2; 8 nucleotides line up with TRBD2. Germline trimming cut 5 bases from V and 4 bases from J; bases unmatched to any gene: 3. The CDR3 is made up of 14 amino acids. In germline, CDR1 is LNHDA, CDR2 SQIVND (reference sequence). The CDR3 coding sequence is TGTGCCAGTAGTGTAAGCGGGAGCACCGGGGAGCTGTTTTTT. This translates into CASSVSGSTGELFF.

The V call is TRBV9, the J call TRBJ2-3; D remains ambiguous. CDR1 SGDLS and CDR2 YYNGEE come from the germline V gene. V dropped 1 base and J dropped 5 bases, with 2 bases sitting between them. The CDR3 totals 11 residues. In DNA, the CDR3 is TGTGCCAGCAGCGTACTAGATACGCAGTATTTT. Translating it yields CASSVLDTQYF. Together with reference TRBV9 and TRBJ2-3, the CDR3 gives the full variable domain: DSGVTQTPKHLITATGQRVTLRCSPRSGDLSVYWYQQSLDQGLQFLIQYYNGEERAKGNILERFSAQQFPDLHSELNLSSLELGDSALYFCASSVLDTQYFGPGTRLTVL.

This chain joins TRBV7-2 and TRBJ1-5; TRBD1 matches 7 bases. CDR1 SGHTA and CDR2 FQGNSA come from the germline V gene. The junction had 4 bases not matched to a gene; V was cut back by 4 bases and J by 1 base. This CDR3 has 15 residues. The CDR3 sequence: CASSSGTVSNQPQHF. The CDR3 coding sequence is TGTGCCAGCAGCTCGGGGACAGTAAGCAATCAGCCCCAGCATTTT.

The gene calls are TRBV27 and TRBJ1-5; TRBD1 matches at 8 bases. J was trimmed by 2 bases and V by 4 bases; bases with no gene match: 4. This CDR3 region has 15 residues. Germline loops: CDR1 MNHEY, CDR2 SMNVEV (reference sequence). CDR3 residues: CASSSRGLGNQPQHF. CDR3 bases: TGTGCCAGCAGTTCCAGGGGGCTTGGCAATCAGCCCCAGCATTTT.

The chain combines TRBV4-1 with TRBJ2-3; 11 positions agree with TRBD2. Germline CDR1 and CDR2: MGHRA and YSYEKL. Germline trimming cut 3 bases from V and 0 bases from J; bases unmatched to any gene: 2. The CDR3 covers 16 residues. CDR3 in amino acids: CASSQTSGTSTDTQYF. DNA for the CDR3: TGCGCCAGCAGCCAGACTAGCGGGACTAGCACAGATACGCAGTATTTT.

The chain combines TRBV7-2 with TRBJ2-1, with 9 positions matching TRBD1. V shed 5 bases and J 4 bases; nucleotides not matched to a gene: 3. Germline CDR1 is SGHTA and CDR2 is FQGNSA. This CDR3 is 14 amino acids long. CDR3 DNA: TGTGCCAGCAGCATTGGACAGGGGTACAATGAGCAGTTCTTC. It encodes CASSIGQGYNEQFF.